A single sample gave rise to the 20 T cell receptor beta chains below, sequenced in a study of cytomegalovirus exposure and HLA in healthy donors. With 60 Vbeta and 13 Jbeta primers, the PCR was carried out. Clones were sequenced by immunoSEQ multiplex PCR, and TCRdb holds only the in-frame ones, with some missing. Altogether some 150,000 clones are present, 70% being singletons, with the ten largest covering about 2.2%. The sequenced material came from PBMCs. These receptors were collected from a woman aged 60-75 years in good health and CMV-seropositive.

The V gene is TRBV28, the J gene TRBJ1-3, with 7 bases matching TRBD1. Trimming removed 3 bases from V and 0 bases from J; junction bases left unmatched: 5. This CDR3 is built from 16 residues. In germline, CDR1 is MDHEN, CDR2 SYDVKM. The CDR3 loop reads CASSFRGLGSGNTIYF. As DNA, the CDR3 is TGTGCCAGCAGTTTTAGGGGGCTTGGCTCTGGAAACACCATATATTTT.

The CDR3 sequence: CASSSRETYRETQYF. CDR3 in DNA: TGTGCCAGCAGCTCCAGGGAAACGTACCGGGAGACCCAGTACTTC. V and J are TRBV13 and TRBJ2-5; TRBD1 might be the D (5 bases). CDR3 length equals 15 residues. Trimming took 4 bases from V and 5 from J, leaving 17 bases between them. Germline values: CDR1 PRHDT, CDR2 FYEKMQ (reference sequence).

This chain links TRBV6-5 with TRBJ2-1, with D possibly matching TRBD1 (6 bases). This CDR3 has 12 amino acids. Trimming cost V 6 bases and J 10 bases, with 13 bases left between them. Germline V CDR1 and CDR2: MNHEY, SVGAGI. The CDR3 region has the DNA TGTGCCAGCAGATCCACAGGGAAAGAGCAGTTCTTC. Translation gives CASRSTGKEQFF.

The CDR3 DNA sequence: TGCGCCAGCAGCTTGGAGGCAGGGGGTTTCACTGAAGCTTTCTTT. It is translated as CASSLEAGGFTEAFF. The V and J genes are TRBV5-1 and TRBJ1-1, with 7 bases fitting TRBD1. With V trimmed by 0 bases and J by 4 bases, 6 bases remained unmatched. Germline V gene lookup returns CDR1 SGHRS and CDR2 YFSETQ. The CDR3 runs to 15 residues.

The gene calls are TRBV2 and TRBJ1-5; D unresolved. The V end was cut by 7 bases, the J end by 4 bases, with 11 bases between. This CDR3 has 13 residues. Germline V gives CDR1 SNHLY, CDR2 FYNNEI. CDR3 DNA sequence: TGTGCCAGCACGTTCCACGGTAATCAGCCCCAGCATTTT. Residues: CASTFHGNQPQHF.

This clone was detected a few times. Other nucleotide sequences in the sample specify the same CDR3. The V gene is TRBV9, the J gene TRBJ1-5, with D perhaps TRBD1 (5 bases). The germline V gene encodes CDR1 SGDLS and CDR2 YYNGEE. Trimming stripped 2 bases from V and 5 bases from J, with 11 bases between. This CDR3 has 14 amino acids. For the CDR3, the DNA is TGTGCCAGCAGCGTGGGAGCGGGGGATCAGCCCCAGCATTTT. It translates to CASSVGAGDQPQHF. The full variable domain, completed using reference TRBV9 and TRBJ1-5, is DSGVTQTPKHLITATGQRVTLRCSPRSGDLSVYWYQQSLDQGLQFLIQYYNGEERAKGNILERFSAQQFPDLHSELNLSSLELGDSALYFCASSVGAGDQPQHFGDGTRLSIL.

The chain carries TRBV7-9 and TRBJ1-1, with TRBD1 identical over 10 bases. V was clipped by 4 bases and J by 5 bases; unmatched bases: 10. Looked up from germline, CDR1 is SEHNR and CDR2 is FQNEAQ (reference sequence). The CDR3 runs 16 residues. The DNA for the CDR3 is TGTGCCAGCAGCTCCCGGGACAGGGGCGCGTATACTGAAGCTTTCTTT. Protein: CASSSRDRGAYTEAFF.

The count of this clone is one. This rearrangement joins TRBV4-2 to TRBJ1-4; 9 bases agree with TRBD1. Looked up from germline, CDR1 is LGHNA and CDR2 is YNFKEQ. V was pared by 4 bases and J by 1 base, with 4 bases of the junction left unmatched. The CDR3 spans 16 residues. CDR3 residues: CASSPGTGRTNEKLFF. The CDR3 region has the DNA TGTGCCAGCAGCCCCGGGACAGGGAGAACTAATGAAAAACTGTTTTTT.

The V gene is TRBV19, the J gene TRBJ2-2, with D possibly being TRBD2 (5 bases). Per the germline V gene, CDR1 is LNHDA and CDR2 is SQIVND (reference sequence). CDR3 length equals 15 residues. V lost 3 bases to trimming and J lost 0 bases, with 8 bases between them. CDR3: CASSIRLSNTGELFF. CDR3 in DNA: TGTGCCAGTAGTATTAGACTATCGAACACCGGGGAGCTGTTTTTT. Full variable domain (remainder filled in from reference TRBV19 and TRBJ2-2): DGGITQSPKYLFRKEGQNVTLSCEQNLNHDAMYWYRQDPGQGLRLIYYSQIVNDFQKGDIAEGYSVSREKKESFPLTVTSAQKNPTAFYLCASSIRLSNTGELFFGEGSRLTVL.

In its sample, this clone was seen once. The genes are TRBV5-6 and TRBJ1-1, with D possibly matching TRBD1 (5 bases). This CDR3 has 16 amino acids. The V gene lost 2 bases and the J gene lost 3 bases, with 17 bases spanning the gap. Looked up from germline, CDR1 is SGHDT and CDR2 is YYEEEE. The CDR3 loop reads CASSFGGLSHHTEAFF. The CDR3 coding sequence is TGTGCCAGCAGCTTTGGGGGGTTATCCCACCACACTGAAGCTTTCTTT. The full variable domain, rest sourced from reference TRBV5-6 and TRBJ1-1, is DAGVTQSPTHLIKTRGQQVTLRCSPKSGHDTVSWYQQALGQGPQFIFQYYEEEERQRGNFPDRFSGHQFPNYSSELNVNALLLGDSALYLCASSFGGLSHHTEAFFGQGTRLTVV.

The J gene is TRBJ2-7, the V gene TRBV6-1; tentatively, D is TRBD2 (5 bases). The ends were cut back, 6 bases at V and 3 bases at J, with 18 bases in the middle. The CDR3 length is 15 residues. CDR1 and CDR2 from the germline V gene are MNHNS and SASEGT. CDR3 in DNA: TGTGCCAGCAGCCTATTACTAGGAACAGTCTACGAGCAGTACTTC. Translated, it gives CASSLLLGTVYEQYF.

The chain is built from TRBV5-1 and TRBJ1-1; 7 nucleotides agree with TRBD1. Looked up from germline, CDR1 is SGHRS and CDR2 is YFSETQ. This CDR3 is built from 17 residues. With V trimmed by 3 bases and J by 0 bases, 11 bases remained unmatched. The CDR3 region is CASSSMGSGGMNTEAFF. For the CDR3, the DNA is TGCGCCAGCAGCTCGATGGGATCAGGGGGAATGAACACTGAAGCTTTCTTT.

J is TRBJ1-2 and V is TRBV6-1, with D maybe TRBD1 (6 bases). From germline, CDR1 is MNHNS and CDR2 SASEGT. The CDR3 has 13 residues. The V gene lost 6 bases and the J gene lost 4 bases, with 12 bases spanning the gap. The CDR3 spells CASSPRQAYGYTF. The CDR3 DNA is TGTGCCAGCAGCCCCAGACAGGCCTATGGCTACACCTTC.

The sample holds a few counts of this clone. The CDR3 is CASSPWARENEQFF. The CDR3 region has the DNA TGTGCCAGCAGCCCCTGGGCCAGGGAAAATGAGCAGTTCTTC. The chain links TRBV4-2 to TRBJ2-1; the D gene is possibly TRBD1 (5 bases). The CDR3 has 14 residues. Trimming removed 4 bases at V and 7 bases at J, with 14 bases between. CDR1 is LGHNA and CDR2 is YNFKEQ in the germline V gene.

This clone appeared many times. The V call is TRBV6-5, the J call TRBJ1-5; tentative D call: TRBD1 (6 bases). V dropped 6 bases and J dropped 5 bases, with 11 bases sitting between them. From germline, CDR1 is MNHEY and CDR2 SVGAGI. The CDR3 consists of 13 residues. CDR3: CASSQGGYQPQHF. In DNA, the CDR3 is TGTGCCAGCAGCCAAGGGGGTTATCAGCCCCAGCATTTT.

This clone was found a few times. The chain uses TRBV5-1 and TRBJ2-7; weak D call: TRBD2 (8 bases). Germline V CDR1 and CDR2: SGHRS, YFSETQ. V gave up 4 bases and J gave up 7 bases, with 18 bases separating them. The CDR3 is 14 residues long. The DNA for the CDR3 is TGCGCCAGCAGCCCTAGCGGGTTACAGGGGGAGCAGTACTTC. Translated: CASSPSGLQGEQYF.

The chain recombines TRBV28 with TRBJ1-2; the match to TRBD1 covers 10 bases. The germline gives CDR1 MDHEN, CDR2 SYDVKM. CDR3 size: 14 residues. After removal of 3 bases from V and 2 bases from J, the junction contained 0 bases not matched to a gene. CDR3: CASSLGQGNYGYTF. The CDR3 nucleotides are TGTGCCAGCAGTTTGGGACAGGGGAACTATGGCTACACCTTC.

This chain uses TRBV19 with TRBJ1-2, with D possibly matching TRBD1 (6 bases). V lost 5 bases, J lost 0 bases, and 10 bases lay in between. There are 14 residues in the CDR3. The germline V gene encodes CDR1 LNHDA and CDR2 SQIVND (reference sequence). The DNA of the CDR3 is TGTGCCAGTAGTCCCCGGACAGCTAACTATGGCTACACCTTC. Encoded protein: CASSPRTANYGYTF.

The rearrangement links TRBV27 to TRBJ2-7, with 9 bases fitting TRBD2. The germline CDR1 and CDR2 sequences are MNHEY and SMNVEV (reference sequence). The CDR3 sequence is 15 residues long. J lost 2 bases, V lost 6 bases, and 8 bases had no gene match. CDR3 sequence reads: CASSNPLAGTYEQYF. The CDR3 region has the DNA TGTGCCAGCAGCAATCCCCTAGCGGGAACCTACGAGCAGTACTTC.

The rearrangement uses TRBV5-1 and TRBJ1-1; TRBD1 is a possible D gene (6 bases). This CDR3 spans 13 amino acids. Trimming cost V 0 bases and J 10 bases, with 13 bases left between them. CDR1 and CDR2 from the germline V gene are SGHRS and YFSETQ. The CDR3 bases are TGCGCCAGCAGCTTGGAAAGGGGGATCGTAGCTTTCTTT. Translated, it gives CASSLERGIVAFF.